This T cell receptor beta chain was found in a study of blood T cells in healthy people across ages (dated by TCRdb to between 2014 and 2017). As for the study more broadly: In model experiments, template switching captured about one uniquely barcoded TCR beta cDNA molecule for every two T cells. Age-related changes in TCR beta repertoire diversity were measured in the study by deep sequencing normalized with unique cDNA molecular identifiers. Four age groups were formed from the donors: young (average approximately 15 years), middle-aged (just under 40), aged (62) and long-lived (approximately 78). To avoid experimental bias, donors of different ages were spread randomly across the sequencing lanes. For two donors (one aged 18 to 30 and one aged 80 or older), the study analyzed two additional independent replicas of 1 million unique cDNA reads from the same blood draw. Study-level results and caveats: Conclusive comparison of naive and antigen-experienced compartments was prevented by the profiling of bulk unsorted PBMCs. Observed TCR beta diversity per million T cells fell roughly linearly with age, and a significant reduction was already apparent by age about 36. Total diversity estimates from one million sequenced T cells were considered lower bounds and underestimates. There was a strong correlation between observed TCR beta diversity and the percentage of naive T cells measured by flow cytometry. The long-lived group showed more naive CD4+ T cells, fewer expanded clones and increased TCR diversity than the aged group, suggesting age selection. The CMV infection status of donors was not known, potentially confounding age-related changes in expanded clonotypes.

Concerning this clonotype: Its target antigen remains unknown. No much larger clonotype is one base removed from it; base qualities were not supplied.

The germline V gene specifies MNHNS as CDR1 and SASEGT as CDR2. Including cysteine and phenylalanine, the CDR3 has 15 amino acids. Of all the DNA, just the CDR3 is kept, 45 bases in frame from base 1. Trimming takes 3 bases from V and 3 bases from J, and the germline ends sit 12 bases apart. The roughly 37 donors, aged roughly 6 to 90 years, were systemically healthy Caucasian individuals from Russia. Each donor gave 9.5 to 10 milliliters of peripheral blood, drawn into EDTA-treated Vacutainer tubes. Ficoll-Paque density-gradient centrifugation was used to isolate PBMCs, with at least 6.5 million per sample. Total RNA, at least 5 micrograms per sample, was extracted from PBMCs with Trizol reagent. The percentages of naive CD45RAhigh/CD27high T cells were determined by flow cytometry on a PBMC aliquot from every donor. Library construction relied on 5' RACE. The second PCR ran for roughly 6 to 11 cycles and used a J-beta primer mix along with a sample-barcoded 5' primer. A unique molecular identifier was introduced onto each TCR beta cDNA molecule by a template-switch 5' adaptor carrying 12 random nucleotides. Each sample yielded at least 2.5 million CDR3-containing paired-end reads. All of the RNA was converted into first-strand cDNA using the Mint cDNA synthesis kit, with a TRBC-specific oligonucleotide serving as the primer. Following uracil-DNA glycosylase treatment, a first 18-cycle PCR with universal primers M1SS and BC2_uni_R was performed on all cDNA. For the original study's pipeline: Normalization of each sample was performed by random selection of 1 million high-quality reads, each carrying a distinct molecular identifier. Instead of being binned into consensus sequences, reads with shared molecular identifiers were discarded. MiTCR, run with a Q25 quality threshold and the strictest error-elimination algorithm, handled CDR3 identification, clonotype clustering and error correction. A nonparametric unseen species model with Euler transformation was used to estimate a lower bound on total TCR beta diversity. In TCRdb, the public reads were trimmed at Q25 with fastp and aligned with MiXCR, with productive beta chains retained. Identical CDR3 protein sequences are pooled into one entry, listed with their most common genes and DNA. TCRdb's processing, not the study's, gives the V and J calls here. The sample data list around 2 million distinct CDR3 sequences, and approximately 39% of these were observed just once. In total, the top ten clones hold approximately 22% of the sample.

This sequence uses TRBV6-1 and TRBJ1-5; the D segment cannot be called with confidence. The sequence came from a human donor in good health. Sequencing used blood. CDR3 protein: CASSDDLFDNQPQHF. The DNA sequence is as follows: TGTGCCAGCAGTGATGATCTCTTTGACAATCAGCCCCAGCATTTT.